Listed below are T cell receptor beta chains from one sample, sequenced in a study of blood T cells in healthy people across ages. TCRdb recomputed calls from the 5' RACE reads with MiXCR, one row per CDR3 protein. The sample has about 640,000 distinct CDR3 sequences, approximately 30% seen once. What was sequenced was blood. These receptors came from a woman older than 75 in good health. Both conserved end residues are part of each CDR3. D genes are given only for firm matches. Not all rows give a size; the values are once, few, many and, for expanded clones, a class.

cdr3_nt,cdr3_aa,cdr3_length,v_call,clone_size,d_call,j_call
TGTGCCAGCAGCGGACTAGCGGGGGGTACCGGGGAGCTGTTTTTT,CASSGLAGGTGELFF,15,TRBV7-6,few,TRBD2,TRBJ2-2
TGTGCCAGCAGGGCTAGCGGGGGGCGAATGTATTTT,CASRASGGRMYF,12,TRBV28,many,TRBD2,TRBJ2-3
TGTGCCACAGCTAGGGGCTCCTCCTACAATGAGCAGTTCTTC,CATARGSSYNEQFF,14,TRBV7-8,many,.,TRBJ2-1
TGTACCACCAGCAGAGATTGGGGAAATGAGCAGTACTTC,CTTSRDWGNEQYF,13,TRBV15,.,.,TRBJ2-5
TGTGCCAGCAAGCGGACCGAGGGGGCGAACACCGGGGAGCTGTTTTTT,CASKRTEGANTGELFF,16,TRBV6-1,once,.,TRBJ2-2
TGTGCCAGCAGTTCCTATTCGGACAAAACCGAGCAGTACTTC,CASSSYSDKTEQYF,14,TRBV6-6,.,.,TRBJ2-7
TGTGCCAGTCACAGGGGGCTAGGCGAGACCCAGTACTTC,CASHRGLGETQYF,13,TRBV6-1,many,TRBD1,TRBJ2-5
TGTGCCAGCAGCCCCGGGACTAGCGCTTTCTACGAGCAGTACTTC,CASSPGTSAFYEQYF,15,TRBV4-2,.,TRBD2,TRBJ2-7
TGCAGTGCACCGGACAGGGGGTCAGAGACCCAGTACTTC,CSAPDRGSETQYF,13,TRBV20-1,.,TRBD1,TRBJ2-5
TGTGCCAGCAGCTCCCCGGGGGCCTTAAGGGGCTACACCTTC,CASSSPGALRGYTF,14,TRBV9,many,.,TRBJ1-2
TGCAGTGCTCGACAGGGGTATGAGACCCAGTACTTC,CSARQGYETQYF,12,TRBV20-1,many,TRBD1,TRBJ2-5
TGCAGCGCCAGAGCGGAATTGAACACCGGGGAGCTGTTTTTT,CSARAELNTGELFF,14,TRBV29-1,.,.,TRBJ2-2
TGTGCCAGCAGCTTACCTAATTCACCCCTCCACTTT,CASSLPNSPLHF,12,TRBV7-8,many,.,TRBJ1-6
TGCGCCAGCAGCCAAGACTGGGACAGGGTGGTCTATGGCTACACCTTC,CASSQDWDRVVYGYTF,16,TRBV4-3,many,TRBD1,TRBJ1-2
TGTGCCAGCAGCCCCCCGGGAGGGCATGGCTACACCTTC,CASSPPGGHGYTF,13,TRBV7-9,many,.,TRBJ1-2
TGTGCCACCAGTGACCCGGGACTGACCAGCTCCTACAATGAGCAGTTCTTC,CATSDPGLTSSYNEQFF,17,TRBV24-1,many,.,TRBJ2-1
TGTGCCAGCAGCACTCACCAGGGCACTGAAGCTTTCTTT,CASSTHQGTEAFF,13,TRBV7-3,.,.,TRBJ1-1
TGCAGTGCTAGACAGGACGGCAATCAGCCCCAGCATTTT,CSARQDGNQPQHF,13,TRBV20-1,.,.,TRBJ1-5
TGCAGTGCTCCCGACTTATTCGGACAGGGGATTGAGACCCAGTACTTC,CSAPDLFGQGIETQYF,16,TRBV20-1,many,TRBD1,TRBJ2-5
TGTGCCACCAGCCTTACGCGGCGGGGCGATGAGCAGTTCTTC,CATSLTRRGDEQFF,14,TRBV15,many,.,TRBJ2-1
TGTGCCAGCAGCCAAGATTACCTAGCGGGGGGAACAGATACGCAGTATTTT,CASSQDYLAGGTDTQYF,17,TRBV4-2,many,TRBD2,TRBJ2-3
TGTGCCAGCAACCAGGGGCTAGCGGGGGACAATGAGCAGTTCTTC,CASNQGLAGDNEQFF,15,TRBV5-6,many,TRBD2,TRBJ2-1
TGTGCCAGCAGTCCCTCGGGGGGGCCTGCAAAGAAAGAGACCCAGTACTTC,CASSPSGGPAKKETQYF,17,TRBV27,many,TRBD2,TRBJ2-5